This is a list of T cell receptor beta chains from one sample in a study of OX40 agonist ivuxolimab in advanced cancers. The table came from immunoSEQ multiplex PCR; TCRdb's copy has only in-frame clones and leaves some out. Among under 55,000 clones listed, around four fifths were seen once. Specimen: CD4+ or CD8+ T cells sorted from blood, collected in a trial of the OX40 agonist ivuxolimab. The origin of the receptors is an adult with an advanced solid tumor such as melanoma, head and neck, liver or kidney cancer. Both conserved end residues are trimmed from each CDR3.

cdr3_aa	v_call	j_call
ASLRTGPYNEQF	TRBV2	TRBJ2-1
ASRYNNRDTPVYEQY	TRBV12-2	TRBJ2-7
ASSPRRAGAGSDTQY	TRBV18	TRBJ2-3
ATLPGRSSGANVLT	TRBV19	TRBJ2-6
ASSSTGVTEAF	TRBV18	TRBJ1-1
AWILLRVGSATTNNYGYT	TRBV30	TRBJ1-2
ASRLSGRAYSGVNIQY	TRBV2	TRBJ2-4
ASSPSSGNTIY	TRBV7-9	TRBJ1-3
ASSWQGSRDEKLF	TRBV5-1	TRBJ1-4
ASSLLGSQIETQY	TRBV5-6	TRBJ2-5
ASSQDRGHPAFTEAF	TRBV14	TRBJ1-1
ASRQIEAF	TRBV28	TRBJ1-1
AISLDPGLAGGGDTQY	TRBV10-3	TRBJ2-3
ASSRQQNTGELF	TRBV7-6	TRBJ2-2
ASSFLGLAGPYEHWY	TRBV28	TRBJ2-7
ASSSDGGQGLNYGYT	TRBV4-2	TRBJ1-2
ASSLGIFNEQF	TRBV7-3	TRBJ2-1
ASTSGELSRGEQY	TRBV6-1	TRBJ2-7
AWSKDRLNYGYT	TRBV30	TRBJ1-2
ASSTYTEAF	TRBV19	TRBJ1-1
ASSLSYSGNTIY	TRBV7-2	TRBJ1-3
ASSEASGGAREQY	TRBV28	TRBJ2-7
ASSPRLGRADGELF	TRBV18	TRBJ2-2
ASSPGQAGHEQY	TRBV28	TRBJ2-7
ASSLGQGEDIQY	TRBV5-8	TRBJ2-4
ASSHARPAGGPFFVYNEQF	TRBV4-1	TRBJ2-1
ASNGLAGGRTSTDTQY	TRBV7-2	TRBJ2-3
SVTGTGVEAF	TRBV29-1	TRBJ1-1
ASSPRESSYNEQF	TRBV18	TRBJ2-1
ASSIGGASNQPQH	TRBV19	TRBJ1-5
ASSLEVGGYT	TRBV5-1	TRBJ1-2
ASSESGRAAGSD	TRBV10-2	TRBJ2-5
SASRMEREY	TRBV20-1	TRBJ2-4
ASSQGAGTGGAETQY	TRBV4-1	TRBJ2-5
ASSRLAGGLYEQY	TRBV6-6	TRBJ2-7
ASSLKAGGEAF	TRBV7-3	TRBJ1-1
ASSIDRITYEQY	TRBV19	TRBJ2-7
ASSEDRAGGYT	TRBV25-1	TRBJ1-2
ASSEAEPPTYEQY	TRBV2	TRBJ2-7
ASSPGTGTRSGYT	TRBV11-2	TRBJ1-2
ASSEGVAGKETQY	TRBV9	TRBJ2-5
ATSRDRGGDLY	TRBV15	TRBJ1-3
ASRSPPGITYTDTQY	TRBV28	TRBJ2-3
ASSTSGGQNEKLF	TRBV5-4	TRBJ1-4
ATTSVNAETQY	TRBV6-1	TRBJ2-5
ASRGVRGVPLH	TRBV19	TRBJ1-6
ASSVSDREN	TRBV2	TRBJ1-3